This T cell receptor (beta chain) was captured by sequencing in a study of a mutant IDH1 vaccine in newly diagnosed glioma (dated by TCRdb to about 2021). Regarding the complete study: Across visits V03 through V10, patients got a total of eight vaccinations, given in weeks 1, 3, 5, 7, 11, 15, 19 and 23. For exploratory analyses, longitudinal TCRB deep sequencing was carried out in 25 treated patients wherever samples were available. Peripheral blood samples were drawn at six visits, namely V03 (baseline), V05, V07, V10, V12 and V13. In the chemotherapy-containing groups, vaccination started alongside temozolomide cycles, whereas in patients who had radiotherapy alone it started 4-6 weeks after radiotherapy. Before enrollment, most patients had been given radiochemotherapy with temozolomide as standard therapy, while the rest had received either radiotherapy alone or temozolomide alone. The approximately 33 treated patients were around 62% male and around 40% female, with a mean age of 40.4 years.

The CDR3 runs 15 residues from the cysteine to the phenylalanine. The sequence is cut down to CDR3 DNA, 45 bases in frame from base 1. The germline V gene specifies SGHVS as CDR1 and FQNEAQ as CDR2. At the junction V is shortened by 1 base and J by 12 bases, with 22 bases in between. The time point label, read with the paper, signifies: week 5, during vaccination. Each vaccine dose, consisting of 300 ug of a 20-mer mutant IDH1 peptide in Montanide, was administered subcutaneously with topical imiquimod. Donors had newly diagnosed WHO grade 3 or 4 IDH1-mutant astrocytomas with loss of nuclear ATRX. The samples were drawn from NOA16, a multicentre, single-arm, open-label phase I trial in Germany that tested a mutant IDH1 peptide vaccine in humans for the first time. Genomic DNA for TCRB sequencing was isolated from EDTA blood with the DNeasy Blood and Tissue Kit. Only a few counts were recorded for this clone. Its antigen is not yet known. The sample holds no much larger clone one base away, and base qualities are not on file.

The method was the immunoSEQ multiplex PCR assay. The hsTCRB Kit was used according to the manufacturer's protocol to amplify rearranged TCR beta chain sequences. An Illumina MiSeq was used to sequence the TCRB libraries. The published analysis was carried out like this. The kit vendor's proprietary platform handled demultiplexing, trimming and gene mapping. TCRdb mirrors the immuneACCESS table, restricted to in-frame sequences. Some clones are absent from its copies; in checked studies, under half trace to an unresolved V gene, and the reason for the others is unknown. V, J and clone size were drawn from that table, and D and trimming were deduced from the DNA. The sample table records 50,000 to 70,000 clones; 82% of these occur just once. Approximately 3.3% of the sample lies in the top ten. The research as a whole found: Pseudoprogression seemed to be unrelated to changes in the top peripheral T cell clonotypes found by TCRB sequencing. The authors noted that analyses of patient blood samples could not be reproduced because of sample limitations. Across multiple MHC alleles, vaccine-induced immune responses were seen in roughly 93% of patients. PBMC samples for TCRB deep sequencing were selected based on availability.

Sequencing was performed on PBMCs, taken from a glioma patient whose treatment included an IDH1 peptide vaccine. The rearranged chain carries TRBV7-8 and TRBJ2-7; the D call is tentative, TRBD1 or TRBD2, as each matches 7 bases. The TCR originated in a woman between 18 and 30 years old with glioma. Some clones in this sample may be carry-over from other donors' samples. The nucleotides read TGTGCCAGCAGCTTAGGAGCGGGACAGACCCTAAAGGGGTACTTC. This sequence encodes CASSLGAGQTLKGYF.